The TCR beta chain described here comes from a study of CD8+ T cells in alopecia areata. Looking at the study overall: Tofacitinib therapy lasting 6 to 18 months was followed by 6 months off drug. General study points: Persistence during tofacitinib was seen for many expanded lesional clones in scalp and blood. Uncertainty remains about how baseline CD8+ expansion links to response, with one nonresponder.

Isolated RNA was reverse transcribed into cDNA used as the sequencing template. Some clones are missing from TCRdb's copy, which holds only in-frame ones; the method was immunoSEQ multiplex PCR. The sample holds fewer than 250,000 clones, 60% seen once. As regards this clone: Its antigen is undetermined.

Noted treatment: oral pan-JAK inhibitor, 5-10 mg twice daily. The researchers isolated CD4+ and CD8+ T cells from PBMCs by sorting. Germline CDR1 and CDR2: SGHTA and FQGNSA. V lost 0 bases and J lost 4, with 16 bases in between. This CDR3 contains 17 residues. This TCR came from a human donor with alopecia areata. The chain is built from TRBV7-2 and TRBJ2-1, with TRBD2 as a possible D gene (7 bases). Source: CD4+ T cells sorted from blood, taken at week 4, from a patient treated with tofacitinib. The CDR3 region is CASSLALGAGAYNEQFF. The CDR3 DNA follows: TGTGCCAGCAGCTTAGCCCTCGGGGCGGGGGCATACAATGAGCAGTTCTTC. Full variable domain (rest looked up from reference TRBV7-2 and TRBJ2-1): GAGVSQSPSNKVTEKGKDVELRCDPISGHTALYWYRQSLGQGLEFLIYFQGNSAPDKSGLPSDRFSAERTGGSVSTLTIQRTQQEDSAVYLCASSLALGAGAYNEQFFGPGTRLTVL.